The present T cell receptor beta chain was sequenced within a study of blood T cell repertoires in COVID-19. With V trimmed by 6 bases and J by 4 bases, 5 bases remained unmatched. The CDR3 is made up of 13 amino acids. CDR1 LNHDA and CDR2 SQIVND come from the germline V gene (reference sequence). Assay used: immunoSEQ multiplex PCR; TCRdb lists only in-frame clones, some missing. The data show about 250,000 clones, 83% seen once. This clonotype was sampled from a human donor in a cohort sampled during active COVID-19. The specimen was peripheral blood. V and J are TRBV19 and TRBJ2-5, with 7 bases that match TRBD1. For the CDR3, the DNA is TGTGCCAGTAGCCCAGACAGGGTAGAGACCCAGTACTTC. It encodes CASSPDRVETQYF. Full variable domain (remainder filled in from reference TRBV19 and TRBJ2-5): DGGITQSPKYLFRKEGQNVTLSCEQNLNHDAMYWYRQDPGQGLRLIYYSQIVNDFQKGDIAEGYSVSREKKESFPLTVTSAQKNPTAFYLCASSPDRVETQYFGPGTRLLVL.